The 11 T cell receptor beta chains below were found in one sample sequenced in a study of T cells in localized non-small cell lung cancer. Produced via immunoSEQ multiplex PCR; TCRdb's table is partial and in-frame only. The sample includes roughly 15,000 clones, around 85% seen only once; the top ten take approximately 3.9%. The input for sequencing was peripheral blood, taken before any cancer treatment. Receptors originate from a woman aged 40 to 75 with stage I lung adenocarcinoma.

The chain has TRBV28 and TRBJ1-4, with D possibly TRBD1 on 5 matching bases. The CDR3 length is 15 residues. The V gene lost 7 bases and the J gene lost 0 bases, with 12 bases spanning the gap. CDR1 and CDR2 (germline): MDHEN, SYDVKM. DNA of the CDR3: TGTGCCAGCATGGGCAGGGAACCAACTAATGAAAAACTGTTTTTT. The encoded protein is CASMGREPTNEKLFF.

The CDR3 spells CASSPSGTRDEQYF. CDR3 sequence (DNA): TGTGCCAGCTCTCCTTCCGGGACACGCGACGAGCAGTACTTC. The chain combines TRBV18 with TRBJ2-7; D possibly corresponds to TRBD1 (6 bases). Germline values: CDR1 KGHSH, CDR2 LQKENI. Trimming removed 6 bases from V and 5 bases from J, with 17 bases in between. There are 14 residues in the CDR3. The full variable domain, its missing parts supplied by reference TRBV18 and TRBJ2-7, is NAGVMQNPRHLVRRRGQEARLRCSPMKGHSHVYWYRQLPEEGLKFMVYLQKENIIDESGMPKERFSAEFPKEGPSILRIQQVVRGDSAAYFCASSPSGTRDEQYFGPGTRLTVT.

The gene calls are TRBV7-2 and TRBJ2-2; D is possibly TRBD1 (6 bases). The ends were cut back, 6 bases at V and 2 bases at J, with 16 bases in the middle. This CDR3 contains 16 residues. In germline, CDR1 is SGHTA, CDR2 FQGNSA. CDR3 loop: CASSFTGSTNTGELFF. CDR3 coding DNA: TGTGCCAGCAGTTTCACAGGGTCCACCAACACCGGGGAGCTGTTTTTT.

The J gene is TRBJ1-4, the V gene TRBV19; possible D gene TRBD1, 5 bases. The germline V gene encodes CDR1 LNHDA and CDR2 SQIVND (reference sequence). This CDR3 is built from 16 residues. V was cut by 6 bases and J by 0 bases, with 14 bases left in between. CDR3 DNA: TGTGCCAGTAGCGGGGGTGGTGCAGCAACTAATGAAAAACTGTTTTTT. Translating it yields CASSGGGAATNEKLFF.

The chain employs TRBV25-1 and TRBJ2-3; D gene ambiguous. Looked up from germline, CDR1 is MGHDK and CDR2 is SYGVNS. V was cut by 11 bases and J by 4 bases, with 25 bases left in between. The CDR3 totals 16 residues. The DNA of the CDR3 is TGTGCCCTTACTGCCCGGGCGCACGCCGTCTCAGATACGCAGTATTTT. Its protein is CALTARAHAVSDTQYF. Variable domain in full (rest from reference TRBV25-1 and TRBJ2-3): EADIYQTPRYLVIGTGKKITLECSQTMGHDKMYWYQQDPGMELHLIHYSYGVNSTEKGDLSSESTVSRIRTEHFPLTLESARPSHTSQYLCALTARAHAVSDTQYFGPGTRLTVL.

The rearrangement joins TRBV10-3 to TRBJ2-5; D gene ambiguous. CDR3 length equals 15 residues. Germline V gene sequence: CDR1 ENHRY, CDR2 SYGVKD. Trimming shortened V by 0 bases and J by 2 bases, and 10 bases separated the two germline ends. The CDR3 region is CAISESRVLQETQYF. The CDR3 region has the DNA TGTGCCATCAGTGAGTCGCGAGTCCTTCAAGAGACCCAGTACTTC.

CDR3: CASSSGQGAKGTEAFF. The CDR3 nucleotides are TGTGCCAGCAGCTCCGGACAGGGGGCAAAGGGAACTGAAGCTTTCTTT. V gene TRBV7-6 combines with J gene TRBJ1-1; 11 positions agree with TRBD1. This CDR3 is 16 amino acids long. Germline loops: CDR1 SGHVS, CDR2 FNYEAQ. V shed 4 bases and J 5 bases; nucleotides not matched to a gene: 9.

This chain connects TRBV28 to TRBJ2-5, with 16 bases matching TRBD2. The CDR3 consists of 18 residues. CDR1 MDHEN and CDR2 SYDVKM come from the germline V gene. With 4 bases clipped from V and 5 bases from J, the junction kept 10 bases outside the gene matches. In DNA form, the CDR3 reads TGTGCCAGCAGTTCCCCCGGGACTAGCGGGGGGGCCCGGGAGACCCAGTACTTC. Amino acids: CASSSPGTSGGARETQYF.

J is TRBJ2-2 and V is TRBV27, with 10 bases lining up with TRBD1. In germline, CDR1 is MNHEY, CDR2 SMNVEV (reference sequence). The CDR3 extends over 15 amino acids. Unmatched junction bases numbered 4, after V lost 3 bases and J lost 6 bases. CDR3 region: CASSFSGQGPGELFF. CDR3 nucleotide sequence: TGTGCCAGCAGTTTCTCGGGACAGGGGCCCGGGGAGCTGTTTTTT.

The rearrangement joins TRBV6-1 to TRBJ1-2, with 8 bases aligning to TRBD1. Germline V gene data show CDR1 as MNHNS and CDR2 as SASEGT. Germline trimming cut 5 bases from V and 5 bases from J; bases unmatched to any gene: 4. The CDR3 consists of 13 residues. CDR3 loop: CASSTGTGYGYTF. The CDR3 DNA reads as TGTGCCAGCAGTACCGGGACAGGTTATGGCTACACCTTC.

The chain joins TRBV7-2 to TRBJ2-1; TRBD1 is a possible D gene (5 bases). This CDR3 has 16 amino acids. Germline CDR1 is SGHTA and CDR2 is FQGNSA. V shed 3 bases and J shed 7 bases, with 19 bases lying between them. In DNA, the CDR3 is TGTGCCAGCAGCTTTTTTGTGACAGCCTCAGGGAATGAGCAGTTCTTC. Translating gives CASSFFVTASGNEQFF.